Shown below are 8 T cell receptor beta chains from a single sample sequenced in a study of blood T cell repertoires in COVID-19. Libraries were prepared by immunoSEQ multiplex PCR; TCRdb keeps only in-frame clonotypes and omits some of them. The sample has 200,000 to 250,000 clones, approximately 83% seen once. Sequencing was done on a sample of peripheral blood. Receptors were obtained from a woman in her fifties or sixties with acute or convalescent COVID-19.

The chain links TRBV7-8 to TRBJ2-7; 7 bases match TRBD1. The germline gives CDR1 SGHVS, CDR2 FQNEAQ. The ends lost 0 bases at V and 3 bases at J; junction bases unmatched: 2. The CDR3 consists of 14 residues. CDR3 region: CASSLAHRGYEQYF. The CDR3 DNA sequence: TGTGCCAGCAGCTTAGCGCACAGGGGCTACGAGCAGTACTTC.

The chain couples TRBV4-1 to TRBJ1-6, with a tentative D call TRBD1 (6 bases). Trimming shortened V by 11 bases and J by 10 bases, and 36 bases separated the two germline ends. Looked up from germline, CDR1 is MGHRA and CDR2 is YSYEKL. This CDR3 is 19 amino acids long. DNA of the CDR3: TGCGCCGGCTGCCTGACTCCCAGGGAGGGGGAGGGATCAGAATCACCCCTCCACTTT. As protein: CAGCLTPREGEGSESPLHF.

Turning to this clone: Other DNA sequences in the sample encode the same CDR3. This chain links TRBV5-6 with TRBJ2-1, with 14 bases that match TRBD2. The germline CDR1 and CDR2 sequences are SGHDT and YYEEEE. Losses at the gene ends were 4 bases for V and 4 bases for J; bases not matched to a gene: 4. The CDR3 sequence is 16 residues long. The CDR3 DNA reads TGTGCCAGCAGCCCAGGACTAGCGGGGGGTTACAATGAGCAGTTCTTC. This codes for CASSPGLAGGYNEQFF.

The chain couples TRBV6-5 to TRBJ2-7; D is uncertain. CDR3 length equals 15 residues. V lost 5 bases and J lost 0, with 14 bases in between. Germline lookup yields CDR1 MNHEY and CDR2 SVGAGI. CDR3 residues: CASSLDSSNSYEQYF. The CDR3 DNA reads TGTGCCAGCAGTCTAGACTCATCCAACTCCTACGAGCAGTACTTC.

The chain uses TRBV5-1 and TRBJ2-2, with TRBD1 identical over 11 bases. CDR1 is SGHRS, CDR2 YFSETQ, per germline. CDR3 size: 15 residues. V trimming: 4 bases; J trimming: 7 bases; junction bases outside the gene matches: 6. DNA of the CDR3: TGCGCCAGCAGCGTCGGACAGGGGGCGATCGGGGAGCTGTTTTTT. Translating it yields CASSVGQGAIGELFF.

The CDR3 nucleotides read TGTGCCAGTAGTATTGGGACTAGCGGGGGGCGCACAGATACGCAGTATTTT. Amino acid sequence: CASSIGTSGGRTDTQYF. V and J are TRBV19 and TRBJ2-3; TRBD2 aligns across 15 bases. Germline CDR1 and CDR2: LNHDA and SQIVND (reference sequence). The V gene end was trimmed by 3 bases and the J gene end by 1 base; junction bases not matched to a gene: 2. This CDR3 contains 17 residues.

This clone was counted a single time. J is TRBJ1-1 and V is TRBV19; weak D call: TRBD1 (5 bases). The germline V gene encodes CDR1 LNHDA and CDR2 SQIVND (reference sequence). The CDR3 is 11 residues long. The CDR3 coding sequence is TGTGCTACTGGAGGGGTAAGGGAAGCTTTCTTT. It translates to CATGGVREAFF.

The rearrangement joins TRBV11-2 to TRBJ2-7; 8 bases map to TRBD1. The CDR3 contains 15 residues. Trimming at V came to 1 base and at J to 1 base, leaving 3 bases not matched to a gene. The V gene's germline CDR1 is SGHAT and CDR2 FQNNGV. DNA of the CDR3: TGTGCCAGCAGCTTAGGGACAGGGCCGTCCTACGAGCAGTACTTC. Translating gives CASSLGTGPSYEQYF. Full variable domain (rest looked up from reference TRBV11-2 and TRBJ2-7): EAGVAQSPRYKIIEKRQSVAFWCNPISGHATLYWYQQILGQGPKLLIQFQNNGVVDDSQLPKDRFSAERLKGVDSTLKIQPAKLEDSAVYLCASSLGTGPSYEQYFGPGTRLTVT.